These T cell receptor beta chains were read from a single sample in a study of identifying expanded T cells in peripheral blood. Here immunoSEQ multiplex PCR was the method, and the copy in TCRdb shows in-frame clones only, minus some. The top ten hold more than 15% of the sample, which has about 50,000 clones, over 75% seen once. The material sequenced was blood. The receptors shown here come from a person between 18 and 75 years old in good health. Both conserved end residues are part of each CDR3. The D gene is left open where the match is weak. Clone size is not always given. Where it is, it says once, few, many or a class for expanded clones.

J: TRBJ2-3; D: NA; size: NA; V: TRBV6-5; length: 12; CDR3: CASSTPGTPPYF; DNA: TGTGCCAGCAGTACTCCCGGGACTCCCCCGTATTTT
J: TRBJ1-4; D: TRBD1; size: NA; V: TRBV6-6; length: 16; CDR3: CASRPTGENLYEKLFF; DNA: TGTGCCAGCAGGCCGACAGGGGAAAACTTGTATGAAAAACTGTTTTTT
J: TRBJ2-6; D: NA; size: NA; V: TRBV5-1; length: 17; CDR3: CASSLAGRDSGANVLTF; DNA: TGCGCCAGCAGCTTGGCGGGACGGGACTCTGGGGCCAACGTCCTGACTTTC
J: TRBJ1-1; D: NA; size: NA; V: TRBV15; length: 13; CDR3: CATSRGGKTEAFF; DNA: TGTGCCACCAGCAGAGGAGGGAAAACTGAAGCTTTCTTT
J: TRBJ2-3; D: TRBD2; size: NA; V: TRBV30; length: 15; CDR3: CAWSALAGGADTQYF; DNA: TGTGCCTGGAGCGCGCTAGCGGGAGGAGCGGATACGCAGTATTTT
J: TRBJ1-2; D: NA; size: NA; V: TRBV6-1; length: 15; CDR3: CASSDSGAGAYGYTF; DNA: TGTGCCAGCAGTGATTCGGGGGCGGGGGCCTATGGCTACACCTTC
J: TRBJ1-4; D: TRBD1; size: NA; V: TRBV7-9; length: 14; CDR3: CASSPGTGPEKLFF; DNA: TGTGCCAGCAGCCCCGGGACAGGGCCTGAAAAACTGTTTTTT
J: TRBJ1-2; D: NA; size: NA; V: TRBV5-1; length: 13; CDR3: CASSSSSVYGYTF; DNA: TGCGCCAGCAGCTCTTCTTCGGTGTATGGCTACACCTTC
J: TRBJ2-5; D: NA; size: once; V: TRBV7-6; length: 15; CDR3: CASSLVQGGQETQYF; DNA: TGTGCCAGCAGCTTAGTACAGGGAGGTCAAGAGACCCAGTACTTC
J: TRBJ1-1; D: TRBD1; size: NA; V: TRBV19; length: 17; CDR3: CASRNRLDRGPNTEAFF; DNA: TGTGCCAGTAGAAATAGATTAGACAGGGGGCCGAACACTGAAGCTTTCTTT
J: TRBJ1-2; D: TRBD1; size: once; V: TRBV7-2; length: 14; CDR3: CASSTGQGDYGYTF; DNA: TGTGCCAGCAGCACGGGACAGGGGGACTATGGCTACACCTTC
J: TRBJ2-2; D: NA; size: NA; V: TRBV6-6; length: 12; CDR3: CATSRSSGELFF; DNA: TGTGCCACGAGTAGGAGCTCCGGGGAGCTGTTTTTT
J: TRBJ2-7; D: TRBD2; size: NA; V: TRBV30; length: 17; CDR3: CAWAGTSGIRDAYEQYF; DNA: TGTGCCTGGGCCGGGACTAGCGGGATCAGGGACGCCTACGAGCAGTACTTC
J: TRBJ2-3; D: NA; size: NA; V: TRBV7-2; length: 16; CDR3: CASSLEVRAGLNTQYF; DNA: TGTGCCAGCAGCTTAGAGGTACGAGCGGGTTTGAATACGCAGTATTTT
J: TRBJ2-1; D: TRBD2; size: NA; V: TRBV2; length: 16; CDR3: CASRKGTSNSYNEQFF; DNA: TGTGCCAGCAGGAAAGGGACTAGCAACAGCTACAATGAGCAGTTCTTC
J: TRBJ2-1; D: NA; size: NA; V: TRBV5-1; length: 13; CDR3: CASSTDGYNEQFF; DNA: TGCGCCAGCAGCACGGACGGGTACAATGAGCAGTTCTTC
J: TRBJ2-2; D: TRBD2; size: NA; V: TRBV29-1; length: 14; CDR3: CSVEVLAGAGELFF; DNA: TGCAGCGTTGAAGTACTAGCGGGAGCCGGGGAGCTGTTTTTT